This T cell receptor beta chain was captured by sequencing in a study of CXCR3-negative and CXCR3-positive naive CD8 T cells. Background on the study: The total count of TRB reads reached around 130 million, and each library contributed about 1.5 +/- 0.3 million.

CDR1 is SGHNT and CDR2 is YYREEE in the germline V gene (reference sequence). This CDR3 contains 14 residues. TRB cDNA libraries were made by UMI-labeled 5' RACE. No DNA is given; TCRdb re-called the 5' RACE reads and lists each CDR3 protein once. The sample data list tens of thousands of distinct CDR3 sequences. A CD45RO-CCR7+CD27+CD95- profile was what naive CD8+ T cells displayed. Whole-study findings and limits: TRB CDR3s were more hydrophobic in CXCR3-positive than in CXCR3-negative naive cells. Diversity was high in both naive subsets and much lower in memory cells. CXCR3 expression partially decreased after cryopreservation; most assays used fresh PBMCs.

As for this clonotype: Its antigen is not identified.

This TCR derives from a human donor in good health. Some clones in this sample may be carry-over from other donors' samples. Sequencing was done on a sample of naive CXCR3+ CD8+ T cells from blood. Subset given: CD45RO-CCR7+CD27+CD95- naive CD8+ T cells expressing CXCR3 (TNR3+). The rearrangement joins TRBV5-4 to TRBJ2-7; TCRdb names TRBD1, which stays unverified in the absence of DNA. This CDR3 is CASSPRDKIYEQYF.